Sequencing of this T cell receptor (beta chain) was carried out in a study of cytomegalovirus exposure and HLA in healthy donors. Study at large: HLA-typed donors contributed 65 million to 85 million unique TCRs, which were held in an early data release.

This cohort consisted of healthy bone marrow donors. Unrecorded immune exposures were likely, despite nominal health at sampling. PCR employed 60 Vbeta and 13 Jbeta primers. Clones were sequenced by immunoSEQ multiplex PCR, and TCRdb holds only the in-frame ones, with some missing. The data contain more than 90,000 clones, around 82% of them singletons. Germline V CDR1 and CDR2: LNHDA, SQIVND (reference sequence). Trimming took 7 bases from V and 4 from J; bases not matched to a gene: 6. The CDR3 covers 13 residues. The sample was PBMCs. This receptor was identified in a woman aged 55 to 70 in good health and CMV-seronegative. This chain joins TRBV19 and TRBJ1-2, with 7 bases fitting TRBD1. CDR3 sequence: CASTPTGTYGYTF. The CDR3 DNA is TGTGCCAGTACCCCGACAGGGACCTATGGCTACACCTTC.